This TCR beta chain emerged from a study of T-cell reconstitution after alpha-beta-depleted transplantation in children. This clonotype was seen a single time. Its antigen is unknown. The TCRbeta library incorporated unique molecular identifiers. TCRdb independently ran MiXCR on the PCR reads; one entry per CDR3 protein. The sample lists fewer than 400,000 distinct CDR3 sequences, roughly 25% occurring once. General study points: A year post-transplant, T-cell counts and diversity derived mostly from newly produced T cells. There were some patients whose high TCRbeta diversity at day 60 came from surviving recipient T cells and thymic progenitors. Approximately two months post-transplant, alpha-beta T cells reportedly originated from several hundred expanded graft clones.

Sequenced material: PBMCs, mostly from graft donor cells, taken 180 days after TCRalphabeta/CD19-depleted stem cell transplant. The sequence was obtained from a male patient aged 10 to 17 who had a stem cell transplant for acute lymphoblastic leukemia, so the T cells may come from the graft donor.

In DNA, the CDR3 is TGTGCCAGCAGCACCCTAGCGGGAGGGCCCTCAGATACGCAGTATTTT. It translates to CASSTLAGGPSDTQYF. V is TRBV13 and J is TRBJ2-3; 12 bases map to TRBD2. The V gene end was trimmed by 5 bases and the J gene end by 4 bases; junction bases not matched to a gene: 7. The CDR3 is 16 amino acids. CDR1 PRHDT and CDR2 FYEKMQ come from the germline V gene (reference sequence).